This T cell receptor (beta chain) stems from a study of cytomegalovirus exposure and HLA in healthy donors. Study observations and caveats: The listing of 160 or so TCR beta chains classed them as cytomegalovirus-associated. Most TCR sequences showed up rarely, but some public TCRs showed up in many donors. High specificity and sensitivity for cytomegalovirus status were reported for the classifier.

The protocol was immunoSEQ multiplex PCR, while the TCRdb copy is restricted to in-frame clones and leaves out a portion. The sample includes around 130,000 clones, over 65% seen only once; the top ten take 2% to 2.5%. On this clone itself: Its cognate antigen is unknown.

The CDR3 has 17 amino acids. V shed 3 bases and J 0 bases; nucleotides not matched to a gene: 6. Germline V CDR1 and CDR2: MNHEY, SMNVEV (reference sequence). The chain is built from TRBV27 and TRBJ1-4; TRBD1 matches at 8 bases. This sequence was found in a woman in her 30s in good health and CMV-seronegative. The sequenced sample was PBMCs. In DNA form, the CDR3 reads TGTGCCAGCAGTTTTGTAGGACAGGGTTCAACTAATGAAAAACTGTTTTTT. This sequence encodes CASSFVGQGSTNEKLFF.